Shown below are 30 T cell receptor beta chains from a single sample sequenced in a study of blood T cell repertoires in COVID-19 (dated by TCRdb to the early 2020s). Libraries came from the immunoSEQ multiplex PCR assay. TCRdb retrieved this table from immuneACCESS and kept in-frame rearrangements only. Not all clones are present; in checked studies, unresolved V genes account for under half, and no reason is known for the remainder. The sample table holds approximately 300,000 clones, of which 90% were seen once. Around 4.3% of the sample is taken by the ten largest. The sample consisted of PBMCs or T cells enriched from blood (not recorded which). The receptors shown here come from a woman aged 18-30 years with acute COVID-19.

This clone is a singleton in its sample. The genes are TRBV18 and TRBJ1-1; 8 nucleotides line up with TRBD1. With V trimmed by 3 bases and J by 11 bases, 8 bases remained unmatched. The CDR3 runs 13 residues. CDR1 is KGHSH, CDR2 LQKENI, per germline. CDR3 sequence (DNA): TGTGCCAGCTCACCGGCGGACAGGGATTACGCTTTCTTT. Translating it yields CASSPADRDYAFF.

This chain connects TRBV18 to TRBJ2-7; no clear D gene. CDR3 length: 13 residues. Per the germline V gene, CDR1 is KGHSH and CDR2 is LQKENI. V dropped 0 bases and J dropped 10 bases, with 13 bases sitting between them. In DNA form, the CDR3 reads TGTGCCAGCTCACCACCGAGTGAAGCGTATCAGTACTTC. Translated: CASSPPSEAYQYF.

J is TRBJ2-3 and V is TRBV7-9, with 8 bases fitting TRBD2. The J segment lost 2 bases and the V segment lost 2 bases, leaving 6 bases of the junction unmatched. The CDR3 runs 16 residues. Germline loops: CDR1 SEHNR, CDR2 FQNEAQ (reference sequence). CDR3 DNA: TGTGCCAGCAGCTTAAGACGGGAGGGACTCACAGATACGCAGTATTTT. It codes for CASSLRREGLTDTQYF.

V is TRBV30 and J is TRBJ1-2; TRBD1 matches 10 bases. V shed 4 bases, J shed 4 bases, and the junction held 6 bases outside the gene matches. The CDR3 is made up of 14 amino acids. Germline V gene data show CDR1 as GTSNPN and CDR2 as SVGIG (reference sequence). Here the CDR3 DNA reads TGTGCCTGGATTCGACAGGGGGCGGGCTATGGCTACACCTTC. It encodes CAWIRQGAGYGYTF.

The J gene is TRBJ2-7, the V gene TRBV28; maybe TRBD2 (7 bases). The CDR3 runs 14 residues. Germline CDR1 reads MDHEN; CDR2 reads SYDVKM. Trimming took off 5 bases at V and 3 bases at J, with 14 bases between the two ends. In DNA form, the CDR3 reads TGTGCCAGCAGTCTCGGGGGGCGGCTCTACGAGCAGTACTTC. Protein product: CASSLGGRLYEQYF. The full variable domain, with the rest looked up from reference TRBV28 and TRBJ2-7, is DVKVTQSSRYLVKRTGEKVFLECVQDMDHENMFWYRQDPGLGLRLIYFSYDVKMKEKGDIPEGYSVSREKKERFSLILESASTNQTSMYLCASSLGGRLYEQYFGPGTRLTVT.

This chain links TRBV10-2 with TRBJ2-7; 10 bases agree with TRBD2. There are 14 residues in the CDR3. The V gene's germline CDR1 is WSHSY and CDR2 SAAADI. Trimming at V came to 4 bases and at J to 9 bases, leaving 9 bases not matched to a gene. The CDR3 nucleotides are TGCGCCAGCAGTGCCCTATCTAGCGGGAGCATGCAGTACTTC. This codes for CASSALSSGSMQYF.

This chain connects TRBV10-1 to TRBJ2-7; 8 nucleotides agree with TRBD2. Trimming removed 7 bases from V and 1 base from J; junction bases left unmatched: 9. The CDR3 consists of 15 residues. CDR1 is WNHNN, CDR2 SYGVQD, per germline (reference sequence). This CDR3 is CASIPKTSASYEQYF. CDR3 nucleotide sequence: TGCGCCAGCATCCCTAAGACTAGCGCATCCTACGAGCAGTACTTC.

This chain uses TRBV7-9 with TRBJ1-1; TRBD1 might be the D (6 bases). Germline V gene lookup returns CDR1 SEHNR and CDR2 FQNEAQ (reference sequence). V was clipped by 1 base and J by 7 bases, with 16 bases between them. The CDR3 sequence is 15 residues long. The CDR3 DNA follows: TGTGCCAGCAGCTTAGGCCCGGGGGGCTCGGGTGAAGCTTTCTTT. Amino acids: CASSLGPGGSGEAFF.

V and J are TRBV27 and TRBJ1-2, with 9 bases matching TRBD1. V shed 5 bases, J shed 6 bases, and the junction held 10 bases outside the gene matches. The germline V gene has CDR1 MNHEY and CDR2 SMNVEV (reference sequence). The CDR3 sequence is 15 residues long. This CDR3 is CASSKWDRAEDGYTF. The CDR3, as DNA: TGTGCCAGCAGTAAATGGGACAGGGCAGAAGATGGCTACACCTTC.

This clone was detected only a few times. The gene calls are TRBV19 and TRBJ1-1; the match to TRBD1 covers 7 bases. CDR3 length equals 13 residues. Looked up from germline, CDR1 is LNHDA and CDR2 is SQIVND (reference sequence). After removal of 11 bases from V and 1 base from J, the junction contained 7 bases not matched to a gene. CDR3 sequence reads: CASTDRRNTEAFF. CDR3 in DNA: TGTGCCTCAACGGACAGGAGGAACACTGAAGCTTTCTTT. Full variable domain (remainder filled in from reference TRBV19 and TRBJ1-1): DGGITQSPKYLFRKEGQNVTLSCEQNLNHDAMYWYRQDPGQGLRLIYYSQIVNDFQKGDIAEGYSVSREKKESFPLTVTSAQKNPTAFYLCASTDRRNTEAFFGQGTRLTVV.

V usage is TRBV19 and J usage is TRBJ1-6, with a tentative D call TRBD1 (6 bases). Germline V gives CDR1 LNHDA, CDR2 SQIVND (reference sequence). The CDR3 loop spans 16 amino acids. V shed 4 bases and J shed 8 bases, with 18 bases lying between them. CDR3 protein: CASSRRGGGMDSPLHF. The CDR3 DNA reads TGTGCCAGTAGTAGGCGCGGGGGGGGCATGGATTCACCCCTCCACTTT.

The chain combines TRBV9 with TRBJ2-2; 7 nucleotides line up with TRBD2. The CDR3 has 17 residues. J was trimmed by 2 bases and V by 4 bases; bases with no gene match: 11. Germline assignment: CDR1 SGDLS and CDR2 YYNGEE. This chain's CDR3 is CASSPFLAALNTGELFF. CDR3 nucleotides: TGTGCCAGCAGCCCCTTCCTAGCGGCGTTAAACACCGGGGAGCTGTTTTTT.

This clone was seen a handful of times. The gene calls are TRBV6-5 and TRBJ1-2, with a tentative D call TRBD1 (5 bases). This CDR3 spans 14 amino acids. The V gene's germline CDR1 is MNHEY and CDR2 SVGAGI. V was cut by 0 bases and J by 9 bases, with 14 bases left in between. The CDR3 region has the DNA TGTGCCAGCAGTTACTCGGAGGGGCGGCCTAGCTACACCTTC. Translating it yields CASSYSEGRPSYTF.

The rearrangement joins TRBV24-1 to TRBJ2-1; TRBD1 matches 10 bases. CDR3 length: 14 residues. From germline, CDR1 is KGHDR and CDR2 SFDVKD. Trimming cost V 7 bases and J 8 bases; bases outside gene matches: 7. The DNA for the CDR3 is TGTGCCACCAGGAAGACAGGGGGCTTGGATGAGCAGTTCTTC. It yields the protein CATRKTGGLDEQFF.

This clone was seen only once. This chain uses TRBV6-1 with TRBJ1-4; maybe TRBD1 (6 bases). Trimming left V 1 base short and J 8 bases short, with 11 bases between. This CDR3 comprises 14 residues. Looked up from germline, CDR1 is MNHNS and CDR2 is SASEGT. The CDR3: CASSEGGGQEKLFF. CDR3 sequence (DNA): TGTGCCAGCAGTGAAGGGGGGGGACAAGAAAAACTGTTTTTT.

The V and J genes are TRBV15 and TRBJ2-7, with D tentatively TRBD1 (5 bases). The V end was cut by 0 bases, the J end by 3 bases, with 15 bases between. Germline-derived CDR1 and CDR2 are LNHNV and YYDKDF (reference sequence). There are 16 residues in the CDR3. The CDR3 DNA follows: TGTGCCACCAGCAGAGATCGTGGGGCAACGCTCTACGAGCAGTACTTC. Encoded protein: CATSRDRGATLYEQYF.

On this clone: A read error may account for a junction end that differs from germline. This chain links TRBV7-7 with TRBJ1-3; no definite D call. Germline lookup yields CDR1 SSHAT and CDR2 FNYEAQ (reference sequence). The CDR3 runs to 13 residues. This CDR3 is CASSAQSGNTIYF. The CDR3 DNA reads as TGTGCTAGCAGCGCCCAGTCTGGAAACACCATATATTTT.

This CDR3 is CASSLTGMSYGYTF. CDR3 DNA sequence: TGTGCCAGCAGCCTAACCGGGATGAGCTATGGCTACACCTTC. The rearrangement joins TRBV13 to TRBJ1-2; D gene uncertain. This CDR3 is built from 14 residues. Trimming shortened V by 5 bases and J by 4 bases, and 14 bases separated the two germline ends. CDR1 and CDR2 from the germline V gene are PRHDT and FYEKMQ (reference sequence).

The chain links TRBV28 to TRBJ2-3; D gene uncertain. The V gene's germline CDR1 is MDHEN and CDR2 SYDVKM. The CDR3 runs 13 residues. V lost 7 bases and J 1 base, leaving 9 bases between the germline ends. The CDR3 bases are TGTGCCAGCATCGCCGGTGGCACAGATACGCAGTATTTT. It is translated as CASIAGGTDTQYF.

This chain connects TRBV2 to TRBJ2-5, with 9 bases lining up with TRBD2. J was trimmed by 5 bases and V by 4 bases; bases with no gene match: 2. CDR3 length: 13 residues. In germline, CDR1 is SNHLY, CDR2 FYNNEI. The CDR3 DNA sequence: TGTGCCAGCAGTGGGACTAGCGATGAGACCCAGTACTTC. Translation gives CASSGTSDETQYF.

The chain couples TRBV7-3 to TRBJ1-1; D is uncertain. Trimming shortened V by 0 bases and J by 4 bases, and 9 bases separated the two germline ends. Germline CDR1 SGHTA, CDR2 FQGTGA. This CDR3 comprises 14 residues. The CDR3 here is CASSLTGVGTEAFF. Here the CDR3 DNA reads TGTGCCAGCAGCTTAACAGGAGTGGGCACTGAAGCTTTCTTT. The entire variable domain, with the rest obtained from reference TRBV7-3 and TRBJ1-1, is as follows: GAGVSQTPSNKVTEKGKYVELRCDPISGHTALYWYRQSLGQGPEFLIYFQGTGAADDSGLPNDRFFAVRPEGSVSTLKIQRTERGDSAVYLCASSLTGVGTEAFFGQGTRLTVV.

The V and J genes are TRBV28 and TRBJ1-6, with 8 bases identical to TRBD1. With 4 bases clipped from V and 9 bases from J, the junction kept 5 bases outside the gene matches. Germline V gene data show CDR1 as MDHEN and CDR2 as SYDVKM. There are 14 residues in the CDR3. The CDR3 DNA reads as TGTGCCAGCAGTTCACAGGGGGAGGCTTCACCCCTCCACTTT. Protein product: CASSSQGEASPLHF.

The chain has TRBV11-2 and TRBJ2-7; D might be TRBD2 (5 bases). CDR1 and CDR2 (germline): SGHAT, FQNNGV. This CDR3 region has 16 residues. The ends were cut back, 5 bases at V and 0 bases at J, with 17 bases in the middle. The DNA of the CDR3 is TGTGCCAGCAGCCCGCACTCCGGACGGGACTCCTACGAGCAGTACTTC. This gives the protein CASSPHSGRDSYEQYF.

V and J are TRBV3-1 (or the pseudogene TRBV3-2) and TRBJ1-4, with D maybe TRBD1 (5 bases). The CDR3 extends over 15 amino acids. CDR1 LGHDT and CDR2 YNNKEL come from the germline V gene (reference sequence). Trimming left V 4 bases short and J 6 bases short, with 15 bases between. The CDR3 protein is CASSRREGSDEKLFF. CDR3 nucleotides: TGTGCCAGCAGCCGGAGGGAGGGGAGCGATGAAAAACTGTTTTTT.

The chain combines TRBV12-5 with TRBJ1-2; a weak D match, TRBD1 (5 bases). Trimming stripped 4 bases from V and 4 bases from J, with 10 bases between. There are 13 residues in the CDR3. Germline CDR1 is LGHNT and CDR2 is FRNRAP. The CDR3 region has the DNA TGTGCTAGTGGTTCGGGGGTGGCCTATGGCTACACCTTC. Protein: CASGSGVAYGYTF.

The V and J genes are TRBV7-2 and TRBJ2-7; 10 bases align to TRBD2. The CDR3 has 15 residues. Per the germline V gene, CDR1 is SGHTA and CDR2 is FQGNSA. V gave up 5 bases and J gave up 2 bases; unmatched junction bases: 6. The CDR3 loop is CASSQAGGSAYEQYF. The CDR3 coding sequence is TGTGCCAGCAGCCAAGCGGGAGGGTCCGCCTACGAGCAGTACTTC.

This sequence joins TRBV27 and TRBJ2-1; 7 bases fit TRBD2. The V segment lost 3 bases and the J segment 9 bases; nucleotides outside the gene matches: 11. The CDR3 extends over 15 amino acids. Germline V gene sequence: CDR1 MNHEY, CDR2 SMNVEV (reference sequence). CDR3 loop: CASSFVGEGHLEQFF. Here the CDR3 DNA reads TGTGCCAGCAGTTTTGTGGGGGAGGGCCATCTTGAGCAGTTCTTC.

The table lists this clone with a count of one. The chain carries TRBV9 and TRBJ1-4; D is undetermined. Germline lookup yields CDR1 SGDLS and CDR2 YYNGEE. The CDR3 runs 14 residues. V dropped 2 bases and J dropped 8 bases, with 13 bases sitting between them. The CDR3 sequence is CASSVGLAGEKLFF. CDR3 DNA: TGTGCCAGCAGCGTTGGACTCGCGGGCGAAAAACTGTTTTTT.

V is TRBV7-9 and J is TRBJ1-1; D unresolved. Germline CDR1 and CDR2: SEHNR and FQNEAQ (reference sequence). The V and J ends lost 1 base and 11 bases respectively, with 8 bases between them. The length of the CDR3 is 11 residues. The CDR3 reads CASSLVGGAFF. CDR3 DNA: TGTGCCAGCAGCTTAGTGGGAGGGGCTTTCTTT.

This clone was picked up a small number of times. The V gene is TRBV4-1, the J gene TRBJ1-5; D gene unclear. Trimming shortened V by 5 bases and J by 0 bases, and 11 bases separated the two germline ends. Germline V gives CDR1 MGHRA, CDR2 YSYEKL. The CDR3 sequence is 15 residues long. The CDR3 region is CASSGERTSNQPQHF. The CDR3 DNA sequence: TGCGCCAGCAGCGGTGAGAGAACTAGCAATCAGCCCCAGCATTTT.